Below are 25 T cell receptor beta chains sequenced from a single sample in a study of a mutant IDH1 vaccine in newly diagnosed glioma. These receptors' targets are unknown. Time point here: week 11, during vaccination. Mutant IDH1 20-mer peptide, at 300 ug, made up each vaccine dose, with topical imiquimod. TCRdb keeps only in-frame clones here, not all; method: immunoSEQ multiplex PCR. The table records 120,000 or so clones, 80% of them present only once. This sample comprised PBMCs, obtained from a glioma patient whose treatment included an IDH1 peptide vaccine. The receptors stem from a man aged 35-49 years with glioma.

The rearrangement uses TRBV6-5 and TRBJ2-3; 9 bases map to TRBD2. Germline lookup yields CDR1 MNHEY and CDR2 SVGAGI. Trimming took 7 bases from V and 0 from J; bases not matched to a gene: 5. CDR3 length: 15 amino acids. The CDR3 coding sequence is TGTGCCAGCAAATTTCTAGCGGGAAGCACAGATACGCAGTATTTT. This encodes CASKFLAGSTDTQYF.

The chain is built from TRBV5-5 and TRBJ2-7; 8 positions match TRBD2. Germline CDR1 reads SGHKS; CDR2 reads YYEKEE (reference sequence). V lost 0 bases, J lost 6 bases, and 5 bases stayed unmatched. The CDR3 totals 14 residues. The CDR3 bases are TGTGCCAGCAGCTTGGCCAAGCTAGCGGGCGAGCAGTACTTC. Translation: CASSLAKLAGEQYF.

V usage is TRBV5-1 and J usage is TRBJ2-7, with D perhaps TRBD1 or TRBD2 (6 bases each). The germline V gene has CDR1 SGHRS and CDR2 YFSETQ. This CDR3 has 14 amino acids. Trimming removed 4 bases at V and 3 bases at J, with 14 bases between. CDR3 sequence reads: CASSVEGHGYEQYF. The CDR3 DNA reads TGCGCCAGCAGCGTGGAGGGACACGGCTACGAGCAGTACTTC.

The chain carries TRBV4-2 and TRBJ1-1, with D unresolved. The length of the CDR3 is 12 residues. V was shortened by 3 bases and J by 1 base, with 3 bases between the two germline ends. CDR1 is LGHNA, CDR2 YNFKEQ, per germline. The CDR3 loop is CASSHTNTEAFF. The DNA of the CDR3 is TGTGCCAGCAGCCATACGAACACTGAAGCTTTCTTT.

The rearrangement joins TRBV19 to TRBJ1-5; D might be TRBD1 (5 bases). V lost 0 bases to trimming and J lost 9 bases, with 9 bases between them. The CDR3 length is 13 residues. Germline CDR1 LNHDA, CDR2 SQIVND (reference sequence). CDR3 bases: TGTGCCAGTAGTATAGATGAGGGGAGGCCCCAGCATTTT. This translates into CASSIDEGRPQHF.

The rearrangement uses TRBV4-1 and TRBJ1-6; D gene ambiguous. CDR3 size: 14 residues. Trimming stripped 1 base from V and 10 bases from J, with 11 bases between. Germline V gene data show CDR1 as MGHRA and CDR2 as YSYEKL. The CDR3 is CASSQVGLDSPLHF. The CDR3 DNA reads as TGCGCCAGCAGCCAAGTGGGGTTGGACTCACCCCTCCACTTT.

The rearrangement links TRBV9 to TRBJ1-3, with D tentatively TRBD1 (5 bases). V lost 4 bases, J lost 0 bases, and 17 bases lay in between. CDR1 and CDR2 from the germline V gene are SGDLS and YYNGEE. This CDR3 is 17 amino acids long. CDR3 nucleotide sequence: TGTGCCAGCAGCTCCTGGGGACGGCCTAACTCTGGAAACACCATATATTTT. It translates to CASSSWGRPNSGNTIYF.

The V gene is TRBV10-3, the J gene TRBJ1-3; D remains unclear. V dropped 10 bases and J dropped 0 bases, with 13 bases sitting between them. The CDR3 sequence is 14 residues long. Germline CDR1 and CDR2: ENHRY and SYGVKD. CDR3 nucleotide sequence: TGTGCCACTACGACCACGGACTCTGGAAACACCATATATTTT. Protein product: CATTTTDSGNTIYF.

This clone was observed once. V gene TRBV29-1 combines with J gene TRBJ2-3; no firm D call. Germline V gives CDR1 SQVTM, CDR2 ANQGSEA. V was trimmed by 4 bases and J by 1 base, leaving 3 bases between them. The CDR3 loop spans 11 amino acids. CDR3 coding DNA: TGCAGCGTTGCCGGCACAGATACGCAGTATTTT. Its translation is CSVAGTDTQYF.

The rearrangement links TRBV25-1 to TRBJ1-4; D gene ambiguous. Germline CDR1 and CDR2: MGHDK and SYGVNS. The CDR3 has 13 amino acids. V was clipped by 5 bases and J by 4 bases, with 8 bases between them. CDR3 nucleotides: TGTGCCAGCAGTAGGACCTTTAATGAAAAACTGTTTTTT. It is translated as CASSRTFNEKLFF.

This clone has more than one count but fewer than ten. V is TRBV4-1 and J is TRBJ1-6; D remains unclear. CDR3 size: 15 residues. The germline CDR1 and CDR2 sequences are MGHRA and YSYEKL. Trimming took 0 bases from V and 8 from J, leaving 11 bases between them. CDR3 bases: TGCGCCAGCAGCCAAGACGCTAGTAGGGATTCACCCCTCCACTTT. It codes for CASSQDASRDSPLHF.

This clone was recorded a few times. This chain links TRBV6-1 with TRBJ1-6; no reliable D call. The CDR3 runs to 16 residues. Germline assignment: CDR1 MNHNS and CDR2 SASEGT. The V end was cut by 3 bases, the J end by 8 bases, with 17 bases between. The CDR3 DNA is TGTGCCAGCAGTGAGTCTCTAGGGTATTCAGATTCACCCCTCCACTTT. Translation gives CASSESLGYSDSPLHF.

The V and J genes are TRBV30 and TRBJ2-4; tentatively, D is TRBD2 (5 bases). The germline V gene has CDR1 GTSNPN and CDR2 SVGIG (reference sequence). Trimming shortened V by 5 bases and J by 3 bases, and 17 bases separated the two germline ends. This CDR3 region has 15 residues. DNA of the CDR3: TGTGCCTGGCTAGGATCCCTAGGAGGCAAAAACATTCAGTACTTC. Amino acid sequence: CAWLGSLGGKNIQYF.

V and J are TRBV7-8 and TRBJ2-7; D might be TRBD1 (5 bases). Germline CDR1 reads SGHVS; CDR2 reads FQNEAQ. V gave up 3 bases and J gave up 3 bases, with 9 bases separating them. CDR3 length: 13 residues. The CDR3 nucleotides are TGTGCCAGCAGCTTCGGGCAGGGCTACGAGCAGTACTTC. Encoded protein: CASSFGQGYEQYF. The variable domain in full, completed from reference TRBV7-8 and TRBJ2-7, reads GAGVSQSPRYKVAKRGQDVALRCDPISGHVSLFWYQQALGQGPEFLTYFQNEAQLDKSGLPSDRFFAERPEGSVSTLKIQRTQQEDSAVYLCASSFGQGYEQYFGPGTRLTVT.

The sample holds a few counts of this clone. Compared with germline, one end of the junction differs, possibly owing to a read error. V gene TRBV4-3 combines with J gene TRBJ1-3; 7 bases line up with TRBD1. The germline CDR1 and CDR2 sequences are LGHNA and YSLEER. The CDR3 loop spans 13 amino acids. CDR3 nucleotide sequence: TGCGCCAGCAGCCAAGACAACAGGGGTGCTAGGCATTTT. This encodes CASSQDNRGARHF.

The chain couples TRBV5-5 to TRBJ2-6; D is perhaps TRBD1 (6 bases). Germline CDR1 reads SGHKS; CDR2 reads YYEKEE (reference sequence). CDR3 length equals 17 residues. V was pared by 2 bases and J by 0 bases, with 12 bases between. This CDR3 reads CASSLQGTSSGANVLTF. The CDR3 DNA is TGTGCCAGCAGCTTACAGGGAACCAGCTCTGGGGCCAACGTCCTGACTTTC.

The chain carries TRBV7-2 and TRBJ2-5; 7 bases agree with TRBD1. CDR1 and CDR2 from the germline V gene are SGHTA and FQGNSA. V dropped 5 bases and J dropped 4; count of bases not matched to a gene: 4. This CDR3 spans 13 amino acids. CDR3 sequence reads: CASSQRDRETQYF. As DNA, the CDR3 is TGTGCCAGCAGCCAACGGGACAGAGAGACCCAGTACTTC.

CDR3 coding DNA: TGTGCCAGCAGTCCCGGGACTATCTCCTACGAGCAGTACTTC. Encoded protein: CASSPGTISYEQYF. The V call is TRBV9, the J call TRBJ2-7, with TRBD2 matching 7 bases. Germline loops: CDR1 SGDLS, CDR2 YYNGEE. The CDR3 loop spans 14 amino acids. V trimming: 5 bases; J trimming: 0 bases; junction bases outside the gene matches: 5.

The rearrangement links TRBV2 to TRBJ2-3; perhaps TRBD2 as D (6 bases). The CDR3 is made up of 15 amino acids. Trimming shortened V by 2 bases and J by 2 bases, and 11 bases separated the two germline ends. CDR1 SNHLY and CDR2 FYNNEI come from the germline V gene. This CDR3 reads CASSEQRVNTDTQYF. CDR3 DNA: TGTGCCAGCAGTGAACAGCGGGTAAACACAGATACGCAGTATTTT.

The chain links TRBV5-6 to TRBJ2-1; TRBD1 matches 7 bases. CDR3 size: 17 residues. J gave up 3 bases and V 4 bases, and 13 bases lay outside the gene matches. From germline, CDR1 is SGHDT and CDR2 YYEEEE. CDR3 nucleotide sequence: TGTGCCAGCAGCCAAGCCAGGAAGGGGGCGCACTACAATGAGCAGTTCTTC. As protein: CASSQARKGAHYNEQFF. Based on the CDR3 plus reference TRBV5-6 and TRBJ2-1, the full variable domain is DAGVTQSPTHLIKTRGQQVTLRCSPKSGHDTVSWYQQALGQGPQFIFQYYEEEERQRGNFPDRFSGHQFPNYSSELNVNALLLGDSALYLCASSQARKGAHYNEQFFGPGTRLTVL.

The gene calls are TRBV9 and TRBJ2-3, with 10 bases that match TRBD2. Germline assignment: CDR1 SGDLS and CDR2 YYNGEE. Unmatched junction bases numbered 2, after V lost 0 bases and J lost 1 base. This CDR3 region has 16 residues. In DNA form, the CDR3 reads TGTGCCAGCAGCGTAGGGACTAGCGGCCGCACAGATACGCAGTATTTT. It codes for CASSVGTSGRTDTQYF.

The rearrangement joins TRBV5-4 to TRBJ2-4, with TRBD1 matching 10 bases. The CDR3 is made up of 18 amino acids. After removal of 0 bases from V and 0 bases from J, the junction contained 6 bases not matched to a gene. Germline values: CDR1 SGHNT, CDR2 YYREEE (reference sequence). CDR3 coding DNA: TGTGCCAGCAGCTTGGGGGACAGGGGTTTATTAGCCAAAAACATTCAGTACTTC. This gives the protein CASSLGDRGLLAKNIQYF. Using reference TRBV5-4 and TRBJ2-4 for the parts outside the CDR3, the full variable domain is ETGVTQSPTHLIKTRGQQVTLRCSSQSGHNTVSWYQQALGQGPQFIFQYYREEENGRGNFPPRFSGLQFPNYSSELNVNALELDDSALYLCASSLGDRGLLAKNIQYFGAGTRLSVL.

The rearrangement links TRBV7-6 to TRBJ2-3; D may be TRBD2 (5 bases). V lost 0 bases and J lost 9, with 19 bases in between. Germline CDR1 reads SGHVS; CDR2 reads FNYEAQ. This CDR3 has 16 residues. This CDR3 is CASSLAVGSAFGTQYF. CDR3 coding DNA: TGTGCCAGCAGCTTAGCCGTAGGGAGTGCCTTCGGGACGCAGTATTTT.

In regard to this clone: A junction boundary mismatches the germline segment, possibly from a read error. CDR3 bases: TGTGCCAGCAGTGTAGGGGCCGGGTTTGAGCCCCAGCATTTT. It translates to CASSVGAGFEPQHF. This sequence joins TRBV9 and TRBJ1-5; D is perhaps TRBD1 (5 bases). CDR3 length: 14 amino acids. From germline, CDR1 is SGDLS and CDR2 YYNGEE. Combining the CDR3 with reference TRBV9 and TRBJ1-5 gives the whole variable domain DSGVTQTPKHLITATGQRVTLRCSPRSGDLSVYWYQQSLDQGLQFLIQYYNGEERAKGNILERFSAQQFPDLHSELNLSSLELGDSALYFCASSVGAGFEPQHFGDGTRLSIL.

CDR3 sequence reads: CASSSPDSPLHF. CDR3 nucleotides: TGTGCCAGCAGCTCTCCGGACTCACCCCTCCACTTT. This chain connects TRBV5-4 to TRBJ1-6; unclear D gene. This CDR3 contains 12 residues. The V and J ends lost 3 bases and 10 bases respectively, with 8 bases between them. The V gene's germline CDR1 is SGHNT and CDR2 YYREEE (reference sequence).